This T cell receptor (beta chain) was captured in a study of blood T cell repertoires in COVID-19 (TCRdb year 2020). Background on the whole study: Samples from collaborators originated in the United States, Italy and Spain and spanned both the acute and convalescent phases of COVID-19. Where available, HLA class I and class II types were obtained from metadata supplied by the sample provider rather than from assay-based typing. The sample metadata nearly always contained a de-identified subject ID, COVID-19 status, age in years and sex. A freely available public database, intended as a resource for researchers studying the immune response to SARS-CoV-2, is where the repertoires were released. The material from the prospective study consisted of cDNA or gDNA derived from T cells, B-cell-depleted T cells, or PBMCs. The dataset comprised deeply sampled blood TCRbeta repertoires from subjects exposed to, actively infected with, or recovered from COVID-19. The samples were drawn from two sources: the first 160 participants of the ongoing ImmuneRACE study, and some 1,300 subjects contributed by 6 global collaborators. Overall study results and their limits: How much clinical and demographic metadata was included differed by source and by participant, and the metadata was provided uncurated.

Based on the germline V gene, the CDR1 and CDR2 sequences are MDHEN and SYDVKM. The CDR3 goes from the cysteine to the phenylalanine over 12 residues. Just the 36-base CDR3 DNA is kept, in frame starting at base 1. Trimming at the junction amounts to 5 bases on V and 7 bases on J, and the germline ends lie 12 bases apart. TCRbeta CDR3 regions were amplified from genomic DNA using the immunoSEQ Assay, a bias-controlled multiplex PCR. In the original analysis: The number of nucleated cells in each sample was estimated from the amplification of reference gene primers within the assay. To quantify the absolute abundance of each unique TCRbeta CDR3 rearrangement, sequence reads were collapsed and filtered. For each sample, productive Simpson clonality was calculated by taking the square root of Simpson's diversity index across productive rearrangements. TCRdb took this table from immuneACCESS and kept in-frame rearrangements with V and J called. Such tables lack part of the clones; where checked against another copy, unresolved V genes explain under half of the gap, and the rest is unexplained. That table is the source of V, J and clone size, and D and trimming were worked out from the DNA. The sample profile shows 150,000 to 200,000 clones; 88% of them were found once. Of the sample, roughly 9% is held by the ten largest clones.

About this clone itself: Its antigen is not yet known. No qualities accompany the bases; no much larger clone lies one base away.

Enrolling through a virtual design, the prospective study's participants ranged in age from roughly 18 to 95 years and lived across about two dozen United States geographic areas. Cohort assignment in the prospective study relied on participant-reported clinical history from a screening survey and a study questionnaire. Recovered participants in ImmuneRACE Cohort 3 were defined as having two consecutive negative NP/OP PCR tests, clearance from a healthcare professional, or resolution of symptoms. Mobile phlebotomists in the prospective study collected whole blood, serum and a nasopharyngeal or oropharyngeal swab from every participant. Prospective study participants could optionally give additional blood draws and questionnaires over an approximately 2-month period. Before DNA extraction, prospective study blood samples were shipped either frozen or at room temperature.

This receptor was obtained from a woman aged 18-29 years who had recovered from COVID-19. Sequencing was carried out using PBMCs or T cells enriched from blood (not recorded which). The receptor chain draws on TRBV28 and TRBJ2-7, with a weak D call of TRBD2 (5 bases match). The CDR3 is CASSDRWTEQYF. The sequenced DNA is TGTGCCAGCAGTGACCGGTGGACTGAGCAGTACTTC. Joined to the reference TRBV28 and TRBJ2-7 proteins, this CDR3 gives the full variable domain: DVKVTQSSRYLVKRTGEKVFLECVQDMDHENMFWYRQDPGLGLRLIYFSYDVKMKEKGDIPEGYSVSREKKERFSLILESASTNQTSMYLCASSDRWTEQYFGPGTRLTVT.